This is a list of T cell receptor beta chains from one sample in a study of blood T cells in healthy people across ages. MiXCR was run by TCRdb on the 5' RACE reads, yielding one entry per CDR3 protein. The sample includes fewer than 700,000 distinct CDR3 sequences, roughly 43% of them seen just once. Sample: blood. The receptor source for this set is an elderly man in good health. CDR3s include the opening cysteine and the closing phenylalanine or tryptophan. Each record gives: J gene, V gene, D gene, clone size, CDR3 protein, CDR3 DNA. The D gene is left open where the match is weak. The size field is filled for only some rows; it gives once, few, many or a size class.

TRBJ1-2	TRBV20-1	NA	NA	CSASYDYGYTF	TGCAGTGCTAGTTACGACTATGGCTACACCTTC
TRBJ1-2	TRBV20-1	NA	few	CRGLEGSNYGYTF	TGCAGGGGGCTAGAGGGCTCTAACTATGGCTACACCTTC
TRBJ2-5	TRBV10-3	NA	NA	CAIPLETQYF	TGTGCCATTCCCCTGGAGACCCAGTACTTC
TRBJ2-7	TRBV18	NA	few	CASSPSLDSYEQYF	TGTGCCAGCTCACCATCACTAGACTCCTACGAGCAGTACTTC
TRBJ2-1	TRBV7-2	NA	NA	CASSASGPFYNEQFF	TGTGCCAGCAGCGCCTCGGGACCCTTCTACAATGAGCAGTTCTTC
TRBJ2-5	TRBV7-2	NA	NA	CASSLLGSWQETQYF	TGTGCCAGCAGCTTATTGGGATCGTGGCAAGAGACCCAGTACTTC
TRBJ2-7	TRBV15	NA	NA	CATSRGGPLCEQYF	TGTGCCACCAGCAGAGGGGGACCACTCTGCGAGCAGTACTTC
TRBJ2-7	TRBV12-3/TRBV12-4	NA	NA	CASSLAKGFEQYF	TGTGCCAGCAGTTTAGCTAAGGGGTTCGAGCAGTACTTC
TRBJ2-3	TRBV15	TRBD2	NA	CATSRSLAGGADTQYF	TGTGCCACCAGCAGATCCTTAGCGGGAGGCGCAGATACGCAGTATTTT
TRBJ1-2	TRBV20-1	NA	many	CSASDGYYGYTF	TGCAGTGCTAGCGACGGGTACTATGGCTACACCTTC
TRBJ1-4	TRBV20-1	TRBD1	NA	CSAKSGQGNEKLFF	TGCAGTGCAAAATCGGGACAGGGGAATGAAAAACTGTTTTTT
TRBJ2-4	TRBV28	NA	few	CASSSSDLASIQYF	TGTGCCAGCAGTTCCTCCGACCTGGCCAGCATTCAGTACTTC
TRBJ2-7	TRBV4-2	TRBD1	many	CASRRLGQGTREQYF	TGTGCCAGCAGACGACTGGGACAGGGAACTCGAGAGCAGTACTTC
TRBJ2-4	TRBV6-2/TRBV6-3	NA	few	CASRLTGLAKNIQYF	TGTGCCAGCAGGCTTACAGGCCTAGCCAAAAACATTCAGTACTTC
TRBJ2-7	TRBV7-9	NA	few	CASSLQAGLSYEQYF	TGTGCCAGCAGCTTACAAGCGGGTCTATCCTACGAGCAGTACTTC
TRBJ2-3	TRBV7-2	NA	NA	CASSLDVLTDTQYF	TGTGCCAGCAGCTTAGATGTGTTGACAGATACGCAGTATTTT